This T cell receptor beta chain was captured by sequencing in a study of vaccination effects on CD4 cells after COVID-19. Study at large: Each participant was administered two doses of either the BNT162b2 or the mRNA-1273 vaccine. General study points: Common cold coronaviruses were cross-recognized by only 1 of 255 vaccine-induced clones in healthy vaccinees.

Produced via immunoSEQ multiplex PCR; TCRdb's table is partial and in-frame only. Of tens of thousands of clones listed, approximately 70% were seen once; the top ten hold around 20%. Within the ViraFEST assay, antigen-specific CD4+ T cells underwent expansion with viral peptide pools prior to sequencing. Scientists isolated CD4+ T cells after a roughly ten-day culture period ended. Having tested negative for nucleocapsid antibodies, the vaccine recipients showed no prior SARS-CoV-2 infection. Wells containing a few million PBMC each were cultured with roughly 10 IU/ml IL-2 and approximately 10 ug/ml peptides. On this clone itself: The antigen is undetermined.

CDR1 is SGHKS, CDR2 YYEKEE, per germline (reference sequence). V was pared by 4 bases and J by 1 base, with 3 bases of the junction left unmatched. The CDR3 is made up of 15 amino acids. This sequence originates from a human donor who received a COVID-19 vaccine. The chain joins TRBV5-5 to TRBJ2-1; TRBD2 agrees at 9 bases. The source material was CD4+ T cells from PBMCs cultured with SARS-CoV-2 spike peptides, sampled before COVID-19 vaccination. This CDR3 is CASSAGGRSYNEQFF. The CDR3 DNA sequence: TGTGCCAGCAGCGCGGGGGGGCGTTCCTACAATGAGCAGTTCTTC. Looking up the rest from reference TRBV5-5 and TRBJ2-1 gives the full variable domain: DAGVTQSPTHLIKTRGQQVTLRCSPISGHKSVSWYQQVLGQGPQFIFQYYEKEERGRGNFPDRFSARQFPNYSSELNVNALLLGDSALYLCASSAGGRSYNEQFFGPGTRLTVL.